The 8 T cell receptor beta chains below all came from one sample that was sequenced in a study of spatial heterogeneity in lung cancer. Time point noted: sample taken at primary tumor resection. Whole RNA was taken from tumor, nontumor lung or frozen PBMC; it was then sequenced unsorted. One entry per CDR3 protein results from TCRdb running MiXCR on the 5' RACE reads. The sample yields fewer than 20,000 distinct CDR3 sequences, under 20% seen once. The source material was PBMCs, sampled at surgery. The source is a male donor with early-stage non-small cell lung cancer.

At least ten counts were recorded for this clonotype. The rearrangement links TRBV12-3 or TRBV12-4 to TRBJ1-1; D gene unclear. The CDR3 has 11 amino acids. V was cut by 4 bases and J by 9 bases, with 9 bases left in between. The CDR3 DNA reads TGTGCCAGCAGTTATTCGGGGAAAGCTTTCTTT. Translating it yields CASSYSGKAFF.

Here the CDR3 reads CASSPSEGVPFF. The CDR3, as DNA: TGTGCCAGCAGCCCCTCCGAAGGGGTGCCGTTCTTC. The V call is TRBV4-2, the J call TRBJ2-1, with D tentatively TRBD1 (5 bases). V lost 4 bases to trimming and J lost 15 bases, with 16 bases between them. The CDR3 consists of 12 residues. The germline V gene encodes CDR1 LGHNA and CDR2 YNFKEQ.

Ten or more counts support this clonotype. The V and J genes are TRBV3-1 and TRBJ2-1; TRBD2 aligns across 8 bases. The length of the CDR3 is 12 residues. The germline gives CDR1 LGHDT, CDR2 YNNKEL (reference sequence). Trimming cost V 3 bases and J 9 bases; bases outside gene matches: 1. The CDR3 region is CASSQAGGEQFF. The CDR3 coding sequence is TGTGCCAGCAGCCAGGCGGGGGGTGAGCAGTTCTTC.

The table lists this clonotype with many counts. This chain uses TRBV10-3 with TRBJ2-7; possibly TRBD1 for D (5 bases). V was cut by 10 bases and J by 0 bases, with 16 bases left in between. Germline-derived CDR1 and CDR2 are ENHRY and SYGVKD. This CDR3 spans 14 amino acids. DNA of the CDR3: TGTGCCACCCTTAGCAGGGCGAGCTCCTACGAGCAGTACTTC. Translating gives CATLSRASSYEQYF.

The chain is built from TRBV18 and TRBJ2-3; D uncertain. The CDR3 has 13 amino acids. Per germline, CDR1 KGHSH and CDR2 LQKENI. V lost 4 bases and J lost 5, with 10 bases in between. CDR3 amino acids: CASSRENEDTQYF. The DNA for the CDR3 is TGTGCCAGCTCACGCGAAAACGAAGATACGCAGTATTTT.

This clonotype appeared many times. The chain uses TRBV11-2 and TRBJ2-1, with D hard to call. The V gene lost 7 bases and the J gene lost 10 bases, with 14 bases spanning the gap. The CDR3 is made up of 12 amino acids. Per the germline V gene, CDR1 is SGHAT and CDR2 is FQNNGV. CDR3 amino acids: CASTQTIGEQFF. The CDR3 DNA is TGTGCCAGCACCCAAACGATAGGGGAGCAGTTCTTC.

This clonotype was detected a few times. The V and J genes are TRBV3-1 and TRBJ2-2; 9 nucleotides agree with TRBD1. V gave up 4 bases and J gave up 3 bases; unmatched junction bases: 12. CDR3 size: 18 residues. The germline V gene encodes CDR1 LGHDT and CDR2 YNNKEL (reference sequence). The CDR3 protein is CASSLTGGNDMDTGELFF. The CDR3 DNA reads as TGTGCCAGCAGCCTGACAGGGGGAAACGATATGGACACCGGGGAGCTGTTTTTT.

The V gene is TRBV7-2, the J gene TRBJ1-2, with a weak D call TRBD1 (6 bases). Germline CDR1 SGHTA, CDR2 FQGNSA. Trimming left V 6 bases short and J 4 bases short, with 15 bases between. The CDR3 is made up of 14 amino acids. CDR3 DNA sequence: TGTGCCAGCAGTACAACAGGGTTTAGCTATGGCTACACCTTC. Translation gives CASSTTGFSYGYTF.